These 25 T cell receptor beta chains originate from one sample sequenced in a study of cytomegalovirus exposure and HLA in healthy donors. PCR involved 60 Vbeta and 13 Jbeta primers. Profiling relied on immunoSEQ multiplex PCR, and the TCRdb table lists in-frame clones only, not all of them. This table has 110,000 or so clones, more than 60% appearing once. The material sequenced was PBMCs. The receptors come from a young man in good health and CMV-seronegative.

There are many counts of this clone. The J gene is TRBJ2-6, the V gene TRBV28; D uncertain. Germline V gene sequence: CDR1 MDHEN, CDR2 SYDVKM. The germline V and J ends were trimmed by 3 bases and 5 bases, with 11 bases remaining between them. The CDR3 covers 15 residues. The CDR3 nucleotides are TGTGCCAGCAGTTTGAACAGTCCCTGGGCCAACGTCCTGACTTTC. Protein: CASSLNSPWANVLTF.

In this sample, this clone turned up once. V gene TRBV6-1 combines with J gene TRBJ2-1, with D possibly being TRBD2 (6 bases). The V end was cut by 5 bases, the J end by 5 bases, with 13 bases between. CDR3 length: 14 residues. CDR1 and CDR2 from the germline V gene are MNHNS and SASEGT. As DNA, the CDR3 is TGTGCCAGCAGTTCACCGGGACTTAACAATGAGCAGTTCTTC. This encodes CASSSPGLNNEQFF.

This clone was observed a few times. The rearrangement links TRBV19 to TRBJ2-3; 8 bases are shared with TRBD2. CDR3 length: 14 residues. Germline trimming cut 6 bases from V and 4 bases from J; bases unmatched to any gene: 6. The germline V gene encodes CDR1 LNHDA and CDR2 SQIVND (reference sequence). The CDR3 region is CASRDSGTSDTQYF. The CDR3 region has the DNA TGTGCCAGTAGAGATAGCGGGACTTCAGATACGCAGTATTTT.

V and J are TRBV27 and TRBJ1-1; D unclear. The germline CDR1 and CDR2 sequences are MNHEY and SMNVEV (reference sequence). V was pared by 6 bases and J by 5 bases, with 13 bases between. The CDR3 totals 13 residues. This CDR3 is CASRVIGWTEAFF. The DNA of the CDR3 is TGTGCCAGCAGGGTAATCGGGTGGACTGAAGCTTTCTTT.

The chain employs TRBV29-1 and TRBJ2-1, with 9 bases that match TRBD1. Germline trimming cut 3 bases from V and 7 bases from J; bases unmatched to any gene: 13. Germline assignment: CDR1 SQVTM and CDR2 ANQGSEA. This CDR3 comprises 16 residues. The CDR3 protein is CSVELLGDRVGNEQFF. The CDR3 region has the DNA TGCAGCGTTGAGCTACTGGGGGACAGGGTGGGAAATGAGCAGTTCTTC.

This clone was counted between two and nine times. J is TRBJ1-2 and V is TRBV25-1; 7 nucleotides match TRBD1. CDR3 length: 14 residues. Germline loops: CDR1 MGHDK, CDR2 SYGVNS. Losses at the gene ends were 2 bases for V and 8 bases for J; bases not matched to a gene: 8. The CDR3 loop reads CASSENGGGYGYTF. The CDR3 DNA reads TGTGCCAGCAGTGAAAACGGAGGGGGCTACGGCTACACCTTC.

This chain joins TRBV7-2 and TRBJ2-1; 9 nucleotides line up with TRBD1. The CDR3 has 15 residues. The V gene end was trimmed by 3 bases and the J gene end by 4 bases; junction bases not matched to a gene: 4. The germline CDR1 and CDR2 sequences are SGHTA and FQGNSA. The CDR3 here is CASSFGTGRYNEQFF. The CDR3 DNA reads TGTGCCAGCAGCTTTGGGACAGGGAGGTACAATGAGCAGTTCTTC.

This rearrangement joins TRBV19 to TRBJ1-5, with TRBD1 matching over 8 bases. This CDR3 contains 13 residues. Germline CDR1 and CDR2: LNHDA and SQIVND (reference sequence). V dropped 6 bases and J dropped 3; count of bases not matched to a gene: 1. This chain's CDR3 is CASRDRANQPQHF. As DNA, the CDR3 is TGTGCCAGTAGGGACAGGGCCAATCAGCCCCAGCATTTT.

This clone was recorded only once. V is TRBV9 and J is TRBJ2-5; 12 bases align to TRBD1. V gave up 0 bases and J gave up 1 base; unmatched junction bases: 4. The CDR3 runs to 17 residues. Germline values: CDR1 SGDLS, CDR2 YYNGEE. The CDR3 spells CASSVGGTGGLQETQYF. The CDR3 DNA reads as TGTGCCAGCAGCGTAGGTGGGACAGGGGGCCTCCAAGAGACCCAGTACTTC.

The genes are TRBV9 and TRBJ2-6; D call uncertain. Trimming took off 4 bases at V and 4 bases at J, with 9 bases between the two ends. This CDR3 has 14 residues. Per the germline V gene, CDR1 is SGDLS and CDR2 is YYNGEE. The CDR3 here is CASSLDTGANVLTF. Written as DNA, the CDR3 is TGTGCCAGCAGCCTCGACACGGGGGCCAACGTCCTGACTTTC.

The V and J genes are TRBV7-9 and TRBJ2-3; 11 bases align to TRBD2. Germline CDR1 SEHNR, CDR2 FQNEAQ (reference sequence). Trimming removed 5 bases from V and 1 base from J; junction bases left unmatched: 8. CDR3 size: 17 residues. Here the CDR3 DNA reads TGTGCCAGCAGCCCAGGGGCTAGCGGGGGGCGCACAGATACGCAGTATTTT. Translated: CASSPGASGGRTDTQYF.

The chain recombines TRBV19 with TRBJ2-7, with D possibly matching TRBD2 (6 bases). V was pared by 5 bases and J by 0 bases, with 11 bases between. In germline, CDR1 is LNHDA, CDR2 SQIVND (reference sequence). This CDR3 region has 14 residues. In DNA form, the CDR3 reads TGTGCCAGTAGTCCCCCCGGGAGCTCCTACGAGCAGTACTTC. Its protein product is CASSPPGSSYEQYF.

The chain employs TRBV18 and TRBJ1-1; D is possibly TRBD1 (5 bases). The CDR3 has 14 residues. V dropped 4 bases and J dropped 0 bases, with 9 bases sitting between them. Per the germline V gene, CDR1 is KGHSH and CDR2 is LQKENI. The CDR3 coding sequence is TGTGCCAGCTCACTAGCACAGGTGAACACTGAAGCTTTCTTT. Protein product: CASSLAQVNTEAFF.

This chain uses TRBV7-8 with TRBJ2-6, with 11 positions matching TRBD2. V shed 0 bases, J shed 2 bases, and the junction held 3 bases outside the gene matches. The CDR3 has 18 residues. Germline values: CDR1 SGHVS, CDR2 FQNEAQ. In DNA, the CDR3 is TGTGCCAGCAGCTTAGCCCATAGCGGGGGGGCTGGGGCCAACGTCCTGACTTTC. This codes for CASSLAHSGGAGANVLTF.

This clone was counted a few times. The rearrangement uses TRBV6-5 and TRBJ2-1; 7 bases line up with TRBD1. V gave up 5 bases and J gave up 4 bases; unmatched junction bases: 5. Germline CDR1 is MNHEY and CDR2 is SVGAGI. The CDR3 has 14 amino acids. DNA of the CDR3: TGTGCCAGCAGTCCGGGACAGACGTACAATGAGCAGTTCTTC. This encodes CASSPGQTYNEQFF.

The rearrangement links TRBV6-5 to TRBJ1-2; D not certain. V was clipped by 6 bases and J by 5 bases, with 13 bases between them. There are 13 residues in the CDR3. The germline V gene has CDR1 MNHEY and CDR2 SVGAGI. CDR3 DNA: TGTGCCAGCAGCCCGGTGGAGGGTTATGGCTACACCTTC. This sequence encodes CASSPVEGYGYTF.

This clone was seen more than once but under ten times. The genes are TRBV2 and TRBJ2-1; 9 bases align to TRBD2. This CDR3 spans 15 amino acids. Germline V CDR1 and CDR2: SNHLY, FYNNEI. V was pared by 4 bases and J by 3 bases, with 4 bases of the junction left unmatched. DNA of the CDR3: TGTGCCAGCAGTGTTCAAGCGGGAGGCTACAATGAGCAGTTCTTC. This sequence encodes CASSVQAGGYNEQFF.

Of note for this clone: Within the sample, other DNA sequences also encode this same CDR3. This chain joins TRBV5-1 and TRBJ1-2; 7 positions match TRBD1. CDR3 length: 14 amino acids. Germline CDR1 and CDR2: SGHRS and YFSETQ. With 4 bases clipped from V and 1 base from J, the junction kept 4 bases outside the gene matches. The CDR3 region has the DNA TGCGCCAGCAGCCCGCGACAGGGTAACTATGGCTACACCTTC. It specifies CASSPRQGNYGYTF. The whole variable domain, remainder taken from reference TRBV5-1 and TRBJ1-2, is KAGVTQTPRYLIKTRGQQVTLSCSPISGHRSVSWYQQTPGQGLQFLFEYFSETQRNKGNFPGRFSGRQFSNSRSEMNVSTLELGDSALYLCASSPRQGNYGYTFGSGTRLTVV.

J is TRBJ1-5 and V is TRBV5-6, with TRBD1 identical over 8 bases. With V trimmed by 4 bases and J by 2 bases, 5 bases remained unmatched. The CDR3 spans 15 residues. Germline values: CDR1 SGHDT, CDR2 YYEEEE. CDR3 region: CASSRYRGGNQPQHF. The CDR3 DNA reads TGTGCCAGCAGCCGTTACAGGGGGGGCAATCAGCCCCAGCATTTT.

This sequence joins TRBV10-3 and TRBJ2-1; D may be TRBD2 (6 bases). V was shortened by 3 bases and J by 6 bases, with 18 bases between the two germline ends. The CDR3 extends over 16 amino acids. The germline V gene encodes CDR1 ENHRY and CDR2 SYGVKD. The CDR3 bases are TGTGCCATCAGTGAAAGCGGGCTAAGGGCGTTCAATGAGCAGTTCTTC. Amino acid sequence: CAISESGLRAFNEQFF.

The chain links TRBV6-5 to TRBJ1-2, with 8 bases identical to TRBD1. This CDR3 is built from 14 residues. The germline gives CDR1 MNHEY, CDR2 SVGAGI. V was clipped by 5 bases and J by 4 bases; unmatched bases: 6. CDR3: CASSTRGRGYGYTF. The CDR3 DNA reads as TGTGCCAGCAGTACCAGGGGGCGAGGCTATGGCTACACCTTC.

The chain recombines TRBV28 with TRBJ2-7; 9 bases are shared with TRBD1. The germline CDR1 and CDR2 sequences are MDHEN and SYDVKM. The CDR3 extends over 14 amino acids. V lost 3 bases, J lost 0 bases, and 0 bases stayed unmatched. CDR3 nucleotide sequence: TGTGCCAGCAGTTTGACAGGGGGCTCCTACGAGCAGTACTTC. It is translated as CASSLTGGSYEQYF.

The genes are TRBV19 and TRBJ1-2; 8 bases are a match to TRBD1. V trimming: 6 bases; J trimming: 10 bases; junction bases outside the gene matches: 7. The CDR3 runs 12 residues. Germline V CDR1 and CDR2: LNHDA, SQIVND (reference sequence). The CDR3 here is CASRSRQGIYTF. The CDR3 DNA sequence: TGTGCCAGTAGGAGCCGACAGGGGATCTACACCTTC.

The chain uses TRBV6-1 and TRBJ1-5, with TRBD1 as a possible D gene (5 bases). CDR3 size: 13 residues. V gave up 8 bases and J gave up 0 bases, with 8 bases separating them. In germline, CDR1 is MNHNS, CDR2 SASEGT. CDR3 nucleotides: TGTGCCAGCGGGGCAGTTAGCAATCAGCCCCAGCATTTT. This gives the protein CASGAVSNQPQHF.

The chain recombines TRBV28 with TRBJ1-5; no clear D gene. Trimming removed 5 bases from V and 9 bases from J, with 11 bases in between. In germline, CDR1 is MDHEN, CDR2 SYDVKM. This CDR3 has 12 amino acids. The CDR3 DNA reads TGTGCCAGCAGTCCCCCTAGCACGCCCCAGCATTTT. It is translated as CASSPPSTPQHF. The whole variable domain, filled in from reference TRBV28 and TRBJ1-5, reads DVKVTQSSRYLVKRTGEKVFLECVQDMDHENMFWYRQDPGLGLRLIYFSYDVKMKEKGDIPEGYSVSREKKERFSLILESASTNQTSMYLCASSPPSTPQHFGDGTRLSIL.